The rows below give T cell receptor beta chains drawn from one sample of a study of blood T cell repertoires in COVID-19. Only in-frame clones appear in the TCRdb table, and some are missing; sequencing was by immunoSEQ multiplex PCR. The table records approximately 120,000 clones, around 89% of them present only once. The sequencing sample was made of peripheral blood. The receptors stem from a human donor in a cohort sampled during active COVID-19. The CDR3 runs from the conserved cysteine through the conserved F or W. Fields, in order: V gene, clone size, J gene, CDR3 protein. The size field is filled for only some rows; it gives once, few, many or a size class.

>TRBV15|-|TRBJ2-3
CATSRGTGTGDPPPDTQYF
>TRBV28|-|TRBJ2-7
CASSYRDRSYEQYF
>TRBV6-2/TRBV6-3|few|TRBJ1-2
CASSYSTGLYGYTF
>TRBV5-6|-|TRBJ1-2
CASSSLVLDYGYTF
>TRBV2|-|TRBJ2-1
CASIEEQGVGNEQFF
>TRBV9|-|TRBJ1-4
CASSVEGVGEKLFF
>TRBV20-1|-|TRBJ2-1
CSAGYPQQFF
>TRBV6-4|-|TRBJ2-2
CASSERGENTGELFF
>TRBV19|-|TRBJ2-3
CASSPGLVADTQYF
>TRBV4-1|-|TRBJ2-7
CASSQGAGRLTHEQYF
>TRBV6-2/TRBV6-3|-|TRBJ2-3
CASSYRLAGKTWGTDTQYF
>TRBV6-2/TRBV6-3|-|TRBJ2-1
CASSYGRLPYNEQFF
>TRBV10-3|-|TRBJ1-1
CAISEKRNTEAFF
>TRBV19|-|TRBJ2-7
CASSTDILFPYEQYF
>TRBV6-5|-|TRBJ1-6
CASSYSKQDNSPLHF
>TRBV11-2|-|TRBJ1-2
CASSLGGVSYYGYTF
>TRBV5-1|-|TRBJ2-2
CASSSIPGQSNTGELFF
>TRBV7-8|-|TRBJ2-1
CASSSQAGGFYNEQFF
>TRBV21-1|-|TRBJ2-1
CASSTTPGLAGTTYNEQFF
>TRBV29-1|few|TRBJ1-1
CSVRTVGNTEAFF
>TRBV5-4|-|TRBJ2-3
CASSHQGASYTQYF
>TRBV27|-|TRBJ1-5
CASSFLGNSNQPQHF
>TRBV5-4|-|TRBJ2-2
CASSRGTSGGGTGELFF
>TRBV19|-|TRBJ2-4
CASSIQIGGSKNIQYF
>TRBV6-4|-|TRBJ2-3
CASSPGDPDTQYF
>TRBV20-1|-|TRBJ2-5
CSARGLETQYF
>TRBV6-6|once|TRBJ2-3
CASSLGTSVDTQYF
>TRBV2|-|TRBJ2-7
CASMRQGVSYEQYF
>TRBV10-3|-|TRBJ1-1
CASRQGLENTEAFF
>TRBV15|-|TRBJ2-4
CATSRGDRGDIQYF
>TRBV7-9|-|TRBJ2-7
CASSLEGTGARISYEQYF
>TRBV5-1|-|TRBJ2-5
CASSFFSGGVQETQYF
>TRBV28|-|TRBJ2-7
CASSLYGAQGYSYEQYF
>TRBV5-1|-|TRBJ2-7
CASSGQGSAYEQYF
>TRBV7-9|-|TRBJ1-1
CASSLTQAEAFF
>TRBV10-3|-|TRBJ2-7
CAISESMAGNYEQYF
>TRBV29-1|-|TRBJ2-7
CSARSGGAAGEQYF
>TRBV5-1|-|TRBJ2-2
CASSLGRVAGELFF
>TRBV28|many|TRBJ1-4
CASSLMGQGTNEKLFF
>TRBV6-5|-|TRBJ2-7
CASRPSSGDEQYF
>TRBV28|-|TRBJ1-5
CASRRTGGRHQPQHF
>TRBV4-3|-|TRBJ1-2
CASSPSRGINYGYTF
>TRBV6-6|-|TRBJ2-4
CASSYTGQGLNIQYF
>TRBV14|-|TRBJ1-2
CASSQAGSGGYTF
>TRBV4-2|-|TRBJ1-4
CASSQALGASASEKLFF
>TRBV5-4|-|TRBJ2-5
CASSLELGLQETQYF
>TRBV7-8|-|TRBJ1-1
CASRRGGGDTEAFF
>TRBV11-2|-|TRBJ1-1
CASSLGDRGQGNTEAFF
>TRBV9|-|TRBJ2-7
CASSVAPAGTSYEQYF
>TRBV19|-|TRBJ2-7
CASSRTTSGFLEQYF
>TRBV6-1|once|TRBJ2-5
CASSVGWGTGKETQYF
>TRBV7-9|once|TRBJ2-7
CASSSTGTSGTYEQYF
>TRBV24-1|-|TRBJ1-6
CATSDGQESPLHF
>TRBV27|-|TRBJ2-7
CASGRGRLASAYEQYF
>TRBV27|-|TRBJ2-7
CASSLAGGPNEQYF
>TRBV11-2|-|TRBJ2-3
CASSLQYTQYF
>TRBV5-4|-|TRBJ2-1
CASSPPGGLYNEQFF